The 11 T cell receptor beta chains presented below share a single source sample, sequenced in a study of blood T cells in healthy people across ages. Next came a second PCR, run for roughly 6 to 11 cycles, which used a sample-barcoded 5' primer along with a J-beta primer mix. TCRdb called the 5' RACE reads again in MiXCR, with one record for every CDR3 protein. The repertoire has some 640,000 distinct CDR3 sequences, around 49% of them found once; the top ten carry 25% to 35%. The sequenced sample was blood. These receptor sequences come from an older woman in good health.

This chain joins TRBV29-1 and TRBJ2-2; 7 bases match TRBD2. From germline, CDR1 is SQVTM and CDR2 ANQGSEA. The CDR3 loop spans 12 amino acids. DNA for the CDR3: TGCCTAGCGGCTAGCGGTACCGGGGAGCTGTTTTTT. Protein: CLAASGTGELFF.

J is TRBJ2-3 and V is TRBV3-1; 7 bases line up with TRBD1. Trimming took 2 bases from V and 1 from J; bases not matched to a gene: 6. Germline loops: CDR1 LGHDT, CDR2 YNNKEL (reference sequence). The CDR3 covers 16 residues. The DNA for the CDR3 is TGTGCCAGCAGCCAATACCGAGGACAGGGCACAGATACGCAGTATTTT. Its protein product is CASSQYRGQGTDTQYF.

The V gene is TRBV7-3, the J gene TRBJ2-5, with D hard to call. The DNA end lines up better with TRBJ2-1; the J call may be wrong. The length of the CDR3 is 16 residues. Looked up from germline, CDR1 is SGHTA and CDR2 is FQGTGA. In DNA form, the CDR3 reads TGTGCCAGCAGCTCCCGACATGGGCTACCCAAAGAGACCCAGTTCTTC. Its protein is CASSSRHGLPKETQFF.

The chain is built from TRBV27 and TRBJ2-3, with a weak D call TRBD2 (6 bases). Germline V CDR1 and CDR2: MNHEY, SMNVEV (reference sequence). The CDR3 has 14 amino acids. Trimming cost V 4 bases and J 9 bases, with 17 bases left between them. The CDR3 spells CASSYRVGAGTQYF. CDR3 DNA: TGTGCCAGCAGTTATAGGGTGGGTGCGGGAACGCAGTATTTT.

The rearrangement joins TRBV28 to TRBJ2-3; TRBD1 matches at 11 bases. Germline V gene lookup returns CDR1 MDHEN and CDR2 SYDVKM. The V gene end was trimmed by 2 bases and the J gene end by 5 bases; junction bases not matched to a gene: 9. This CDR3 comprises 17 residues. CDR3 in amino acids: CASSLRLDRGRGDTQYF. Written as DNA, the CDR3 is TGTGCCAGCAGTTTAAGGTTGGACAGGGGGCGCGGAGATACGCAGTATTTT.

The chain carries TRBV20-1 and TRBJ1-6; a possible D gene is TRBD1 (6 bases). Germline V gives CDR1 DFQATT, CDR2 SNEGSKA (reference sequence). CDR3 length equals 15 residues. V lost 2 bases and J 0 bases, leaving 8 bases between the germline ends. The CDR3 here is CSARLGASYNSPLHF. The CDR3 DNA reads TGCAGTGCTAGATTGGGGGCCTCCTATAATTCACCCCTCCACTTT.

The chain is built from TRBV4-3 and TRBJ2-3; 9 bases align to TRBD2. This CDR3 is built from 16 residues. CDR1 is LGHNA and CDR2 is YSLEER in the germline V gene. Germline trimming cut 1 base from V and 4 bases from J; bases unmatched to any gene: 6. The DNA of the CDR3 is TGCGCCAGCAGCCAAGGTAGCGGGAGTCCGCCAGATACGCAGTATTTT. Translation gives CASSQGSGSPPDTQYF.

This clonotype has a single count. The gene calls are TRBV28 and TRBJ1-2; unclear D gene. Germline values: CDR1 MDHEN, CDR2 SYDVKM. Trimming pared 5 bases from V and 7 bases from J, leaving 11 bases between. This CDR3 has 12 amino acids. CDR3 nucleotides: TGTGCCAGCAGTATACCCGGTGGTGGCTACACCTTC. Its protein product is CASSIPGGGYTF.

The chain carries TRBV28 and TRBJ2-5; D gene uncertain. CDR3 length: 14 residues. Germline CDR1 is MDHEN and CDR2 is SYDVKM. Trimming shortened V by 2 bases and J by 2 bases, and 9 bases separated the two germline ends. CDR3 residues: CASSLRSRQETQYF. The CDR3 DNA reads as TGTGCCAGCAGTTTACGATCCAGGCAAGAGACCCAGTACTTC.

The CDR3 sequence is CASSLRTSGMGDEQFF. CDR3 nucleotides: TGTGCCAGCAGTCTCCGGACTAGCGGGATGGGCGATGAGCAGTTCTTC. The chain recombines TRBV27 with TRBJ2-1; 12 bases match TRBD2. CDR3 length: 16 amino acids. Trimming cost V 5 bases and J 8 bases; bases outside gene matches: 10. CDR1 is MNHEY, CDR2 SMNVEV, per germline (reference sequence).

This clonotype was counted only a few times. V is TRBV21-1 and J is TRBJ2-3; TRBD2 is the table's D call and was not checked against the DNA. TRBV21-1 is a recognized pseudogene. This CDR3 comprises 14 residues. The CDR3 nucleotides are TGTGCCAACCTTAACCGGGAGGGCCTGGATACGCAGTATTTT. Translation: CANLNREGLDTQYF.